One and the same sample provided the 32 T cell receptor beta chains below, sequenced in a study of blood T cell repertoires in COVID-19. Only in-frame clones appear in the TCRdb table, and some are missing; sequencing was by immunoSEQ multiplex PCR. Of 200,000 to 250,000 clones listed, about four fifths are singletons. The sample comprised peripheral blood. The source is a man aged 45-65 years with active or convalescent COVID-19.

This chain connects TRBV5-8 to TRBJ2-7; no clear D gene. The CDR3 is 14 amino acids. Germline CDR1 SGHTS, CDR2 YDEGEE. Trimming took 2 bases from V and 0 from J, leaving 9 bases between them. The chain's CDR3 is CASSFEDPSYEQYF. CDR3 coding DNA: TGTGCCAGCAGCTTTGAGGATCCCTCCTACGAGCAGTACTTC. Combining the CDR3 with reference TRBV5-8 and TRBJ2-7 gives the whole variable domain EAGVTQSPTHLIKTRGQQATLRCSPISGHTSVYWYQQALGLGLQFLLWYDEGEERNRGNFPPRFSGRQFPNYSSELNVNALELEDSALYLCASSFEDPSYEQYFGPGTRLTVT.

The rearrangement links TRBV29-1 to TRBJ1-1, with D possibly TRBD1 on 5 matching bases. V lost 1 base and J 8 bases, leaving 11 bases between the germline ends. The CDR3 totals 12 residues. The germline V gene has CDR1 SQVTM and CDR2 ANQGSEA. The CDR3 DNA reads as TGCAGCGTTGAAGTGGGCCGGGGGGAAGCTTTCTTT. Protein: CSVEVGRGEAFF.

The chain uses TRBV24-1 and TRBJ2-1; D is perhaps TRBD2 (5 bases). Trimming removed 4 bases at V and 3 bases at J, with 18 bases between. The CDR3 has 17 residues. The germline gives CDR1 KGHDR, CDR2 SFDVKD. The CDR3 coding sequence is TGTGCCACCAGTGAACCTGCCCACGGGATGGACTACAATGAGCAGTTCTTC. Translating it yields CATSEPAHGMDYNEQFF.

The rearrangement uses TRBV5-1 and TRBJ2-1, with D perhaps TRBD2 (5 bases). The CDR3 totals 17 residues. Trimming removed 0 bases from V and 5 bases from J, with 18 bases in between. CDR1 and CDR2 (germline): SGHRS, YFSETQ. The CDR3 spells CASSLGLASKLHNEQFF. The CDR3 DNA reads as TGCGCCAGCAGCTTGGGGTTAGCGTCGAAGCTCCACAATGAGCAGTTCTTC. Full variable domain (rest looked up from reference TRBV5-1 and TRBJ2-1): KAGVTQTPRYLIKTRGQQVTLSCSPISGHRSVSWYQQTPGQGLQFLFEYFSETQRNKGNFPGRFSGRQFSNSRSEMNVSTLELGDSALYLCASSLGLASKLHNEQFFGPGTRLTVL.

V and J are TRBV7-9 and TRBJ2-6; D remains ambiguous. V gave up 5 bases and J gave up 2 bases, with 10 bases separating them. The CDR3 runs 15 residues. Per the germline V gene, CDR1 is SEHNR and CDR2 is FQNEAQ (reference sequence). The CDR3 region has the DNA TGTGCCAGCAGCCCGGGTCACGCTGGGGCCAACGTCCTGACTTTC. Protein product: CASSPGHAGANVLTF.

This sequence joins TRBV19 and TRBJ2-7; 7 bases line up with TRBD1. The CDR3 sequence is 15 residues long. The ends lost 5 bases at V and 1 base at J; junction bases unmatched: 8. In germline, CDR1 is LNHDA, CDR2 SQIVND (reference sequence). CDR3 nucleotides: TGTGCCAGTAGTTCGGATCCACAGGGGTCCTACGAGCAGTACTTC. Its protein is CASSSDPQGSYEQYF.

V usage is TRBV19 and J usage is TRBJ1-2, with 8 bases that match TRBD1. V shed 3 bases and J 1 base; nucleotides not matched to a gene: 4. The CDR3 extends over 15 amino acids. CDR1 and CDR2 (germline): LNHDA, SQIVND (reference sequence). The CDR3 protein is CASSIGQGRNYGYTF. In DNA, the CDR3 is TGTGCCAGTAGTATCGGACAGGGTCGTAACTATGGCTACACCTTC.

The table lists this clone with a few counts. The chain's CDR3 is CASSLLAGGPTEQYF. DNA for the CDR3: TGTGCCAGCAGCTTACTAGCGGGAGGGCCGACTGAGCAGTACTTC. The genes are TRBV2 and TRBJ2-7; TRBD2 agrees at 13 bases. J gave up 7 bases and V 6 bases, and 9 bases lay outside the gene matches. The CDR3 has 15 amino acids. CDR1 SNHLY and CDR2 FYNNEI come from the germline V gene.

CDR3 sequence: CASSLNGAVGEAFF. CDR3 DNA: TGTGCCAGCAGTTTAAATGGGGCAGTAGGTGAAGCTTTCTTT. This sequence joins TRBV28 and TRBJ1-1; perhaps TRBD1 as D (5 bases). This CDR3 contains 14 residues. Germline CDR1 is MDHEN and CDR2 is SYDVKM. V was clipped by 2 bases and J by 7 bases, with 14 bases between them. Drawing the rest from reference TRBV28 and TRBJ1-1, the complete variable domain is DVKVTQSSRYLVKRTGEKVFLECVQDMDHENMFWYRQDPGLGLRLIYFSYDVKMKEKGDIPEGYSVSREKKERFSLILESASTNQTSMYLCASSLNGAVGEAFFGQGTRLTVV.

The gene calls are TRBV6-2 or TRBV6-3 and TRBJ2-7, with 8 bases lining up with TRBD2. Germline assignment: CDR1 MNHEY and CDR2 SVGEGT. This CDR3 contains 16 residues. V was clipped by 0 bases and J by 1 base; unmatched bases: 5. CDR3: CASSYSRGGKSYEQYF. In DNA form, the CDR3 reads TGTGCCAGCAGTTACTCTCGGGGGGGGAAATCCTACGAGCAGTACTTC.

This chain joins TRBV4-3 and TRBJ1-2, with 10 bases identical to TRBD1. CDR3 length: 17 amino acids. V dropped 0 bases and J dropped 1; count of bases not matched to a gene: 5. Per germline, CDR1 LGHNA and CDR2 YSLEER. CDR3 in DNA: TGCGCCAGCAGCCAAGATCCCGGGACAGGGGATAACTATGGCTACACCTTC. Amino acids: CASSQDPGTGDNYGYTF.

The V call is TRBV28, the J call TRBJ2-1; 8 bases line up with TRBD2. The CDR3 length is 14 residues. Germline V gene lookup returns CDR1 MDHEN and CDR2 SYDVKM. V was clipped by 5 bases and J by 4 bases; unmatched bases: 4. CDR3 region: CASSPTSGYNEQFF. Here the CDR3 DNA reads TGTGCCAGCAGTCCCACTAGCGGTTACAATGAGCAGTTCTTC.

The chain has TRBV7-2 and TRBJ1-2, with D hard to call. The CDR3 covers 12 residues. Between the trimmed V and J ends, which lost 2 bases and 2 bases, there was a span of 3 bases. The germline V gene encodes CDR1 SGHTA and CDR2 FQGNSA. This chain's CDR3 is CASSLRNYGYTF. As DNA, the CDR3 is TGTGCCAGCAGCTTACGGAACTATGGCTACACCTTC.

This clone is a singleton in its sample. J is TRBJ1-1 and V is TRBV7-9; D not resolved. Germline V gene data show CDR1 as SEHNR and CDR2 as FQNEAQ (reference sequence). This CDR3 comprises 13 residues. Trimming took off 6 bases at V and 4 bases at J, with 12 bases between the two ends. As DNA, the CDR3 is TGTGCCAGCAGATCGGGGAGCGGCACTGAAGCTTTCTTT. Its translation is CASRSGSGTEAFF.

CDR3 loop: CASSVQLEAFF. As DNA, the CDR3 is TGTGCCAGCAGCGTACAGTTGGAAGCTTTCTTT. The V and J genes are TRBV7-9 and TRBJ1-1; no reliable D call. CDR3 size: 11 residues. V lost 5 bases and J 8 bases, leaving 9 bases between the germline ends. Germline-derived CDR1 and CDR2 are SEHNR and FQNEAQ (reference sequence).

The chain carries TRBV4-1 and TRBJ1-2, with 9 bases identical to TRBD1. This CDR3 comprises 14 residues. Germline CDR1 reads MGHRA; CDR2 reads YSYEKL. After removal of 1 base from V and 6 bases from J, the junction contained 3 bases not matched to a gene. The CDR3 reads CASSQGTGVDGYTF. CDR3 sequence (DNA): TGCGCCAGCAGCCAAGGGACAGGGGTTGATGGCTACACCTTC.

V usage is TRBV18 and J usage is TRBJ1-1, with unresolved D. The germline CDR1 and CDR2 sequences are KGHSH and LQKENI. CDR3 length: 13 residues. Between the trimmed V and J ends, which lost 8 bases and 3 bases, there was a span of 13 bases. The CDR3 DNA sequence: TGTGCCAGCCAACGCGGATTTGACACTGAAGCTTTCTTT. Amino acid sequence: CASQRGFDTEAFF.

In its sample, this clone was seen a few times. The gene calls are TRBV5-1 and TRBJ2-7; possible D gene TRBD1, 6 bases. The V end lost 3 bases, the J end lost 3 bases, and 16 bases lay between the germline ends. CDR3 length: 15 amino acids. Germline V gene lookup returns CDR1 SGHRS and CDR2 YFSETQ. DNA of the CDR3: TGCGCCAGCAGCTACACTGGACAGTCTTTCTACGAGCAGTACTTC. Amino acid sequence: CASSYTGQSFYEQYF.

The chain is built from TRBV27 and TRBJ1-1; no firm D call. Germline CDR1 is MNHEY and CDR2 is SMNVEV (reference sequence). Trimming cost V 6 bases and J 9 bases, with 14 bases left between them. The CDR3 consists of 12 residues. CDR3 sequence: CASRDPGMQAFF. CDR3 coding DNA: TGTGCCAGCAGGGACCCCGGGATGCAAGCTTTCTTT.

The chain carries TRBV12-3 or TRBV12-4 and TRBJ2-3; no clear D gene. CDR3 length: 13 residues. Trimming took 5 bases from V and 3 from J, leaving 9 bases between them. The DNA for the CDR3 is TGTGCCAGCAGTCTATTTATGACAGATACGCAGTATTTT. It specifies CASSLFMTDTQYF.

The rearrangement joins TRBV11-2 to TRBJ2-5; 8 nucleotides match TRBD2. CDR1 SGHAT and CDR2 FQNNGV come from the germline V gene. The CDR3 totals 15 residues. The J segment lost 6 bases and the V segment lost 5 bases, leaving 11 bases of the junction unmatched. The CDR3 sequence: CASSMGLVSVKTQYF. CDR3 coding DNA: TGTGCCAGCAGCATGGGACTAGTGTCTGTGAAGACCCAGTACTTC.

The chain recombines TRBV27 with TRBJ1-5; D perhaps matches TRBD1 (6 bases). Trimming pared 3 bases from V and 6 bases from J, leaving 9 bases between. Germline CDR1 MNHEY, CDR2 SMNVEV (reference sequence). The CDR3 loop spans 13 amino acids. CDR3 in amino acids: CASSFRGSQPQHF. The CDR3 DNA is TGTGCCAGCAGTTTTAGGGGGTCTCAGCCCCAGCATTTT.

This chain connects TRBV28 to TRBJ2-4, with unresolved D. CDR1 is MDHEN, CDR2 SYDVKM, per germline. The ends were cut back, 9 bases at V and 1 base at J, with 13 bases in the middle. This CDR3 has 14 residues. Here the CDR3 DNA reads TGTGCCAGTAGTCCCGTGTCGGCCAAAAACATTCAGTACTTC. The encoded protein is CASSPVSAKNIQYF.

The rearrangement links TRBV19 to TRBJ1-5; 9 bases match TRBD1. This CDR3 region has 15 residues. In germline, CDR1 is LNHDA, CDR2 SQIVND (reference sequence). J lost 0 bases, V lost 10 bases, and 7 bases had no gene match. CDR3 DNA: TGTGCCACCCGGGGACAGGGTGATAGCAATCAGCCCCAGCATTTT. Protein: CATRGQGDSNQPQHF.

J is TRBJ1-6 and V is TRBV28; D may be TRBD1 (6 bases). The CDR3 length is 15 residues. Germline V gives CDR1 MDHEN, CDR2 SYDVKM. V was clipped by 7 bases and J by 0 bases, with 10 bases between them. In DNA, the CDR3 is TGTGCCAGCACCGGACAGTTCTCCTATAATTCACCCCTCCACTTT. This sequence encodes CASTGQFSYNSPLHF.

V is TRBV30 and J is TRBJ2-4; 11 bases are a match to TRBD1. This CDR3 is built from 15 residues. Germline lookup yields CDR1 GTSNPN and CDR2 SVGIG (reference sequence). Trimming removed 2 bases from V and 8 bases from J; junction bases left unmatched: 8. The CDR3 DNA reads TGTGCCTGGAGTCCCTACCGGGACAGGGGGGACATTCAGTACTTC. This gives the protein CAWSPYRDRGDIQYF.

The chain uses TRBV28 and TRBJ2-4; 7 bases map to TRBD1. Germline trimming cut 3 bases from V and 0 bases from J; bases unmatched to any gene: 5. This CDR3 comprises 16 residues. Germline CDR1 and CDR2: MDHEN and SYDVKM. The CDR3 DNA reads as TGTGCCAGCAGTTTTGACAGGGCTCTAGCCAAAAACATTCAGTACTTC. Protein: CASSFDRALAKNIQYF.

The chain carries TRBV4-3 and TRBJ1-6; D remains ambiguous. This CDR3 has 12 amino acids. Germline assignment: CDR1 LGHNA and CDR2 YSLEER. V gave up 0 bases and J gave up 14 bases, with 8 bases separating them. This CDR3 is CASSQDSSALHF. DNA for the CDR3: TGCGCCAGCAGCCAAGACTCCTCGGCCCTCCACTTT.

The chain combines TRBV15 with TRBJ2-7; 15 bases agree with TRBD2. Germline CDR1 and CDR2: LNHNV and YYDKDF (reference sequence). V was pared by 1 base and J by 3 bases, with 4 bases of the junction left unmatched. The CDR3 has 17 amino acids. The CDR3 loop is CATSRAGTSGGNYEQYF. The CDR3 DNA follows: TGTGCCACCAGCAGAGCCGGGACTAGCGGGGGGAACTACGAGCAGTACTTC.

The V gene is TRBV19, the J gene TRBJ1-5; D is ambiguous. The germline V gene has CDR1 LNHDA and CDR2 SQIVND (reference sequence). The germline V and J ends were trimmed by 3 bases and 3 bases, with 9 bases remaining between them. The CDR3 runs 14 residues. Here the CDR3 reads CASSIYGPNQPQHF. The CDR3 nucleotides read TGTGCCAGTAGTATTTATGGGCCCAATCAGCCCCAGCATTTT.

V gene TRBV30 combines with J gene TRBJ2-3, with 9 bases that match TRBD2. The CDR3 is 18 residues long. Trimming removed 0 bases from V and 0 bases from J; junction bases left unmatched: 10. Germline CDR1 and CDR2: GTSNPN and SVGIG (reference sequence). The CDR3 nucleotides are TGTGCCTGGAGTGTAACCGGACTAGCGTTTTCTAGCACAGATACGCAGTATTTT. Its translation: CAWSVTGLAFSSTDTQYF.

This clone appeared a single time. DNA for the CDR3: TGTGCCAGCAGTTTTCTAACCAACAGGATTGGGGAGACCCAGTACTTC. This translates into CASSFLTNRIGETQYF. The chain carries TRBV28 and TRBJ2-5, with D maybe TRBD1 (5 bases). Per germline, CDR1 MDHEN and CDR2 SYDVKM. The CDR3 totals 16 residues. Trimming removed 3 bases from V and 5 bases from J, with 19 bases in between. Drawing the rest from reference TRBV28 and TRBJ2-5, the complete variable domain is DVKVTQSSRYLVKRTGEKVFLECVQDMDHENMFWYRQDPGLGLRLIYFSYDVKMKEKGDIPEGYSVSREKKERFSLILESASTNQTSMYLCASSFLTNRIGETQYFGPGTRLLVL.